Following are 15 T cell receptor beta chains from one sample sequenced in a study of spatial heterogeneity in lung cancer. Each CDR3 protein is one row after TCRdb ran MiXCR on the 5' RACE reads. The table lists around 2,000 distinct CDR3 sequences, approximately 11% of them singletons. Study-wide results and limits: In tumors, expanded intratumoral alpha and beta TCR counts tracked mutation counts.

For these TCRs, the target antigens are not known. Time point defined: sample taken at primary tumor resection. This specimen consisted of lung tumor tissue, obtained at surgery. Source of these receptors: a female donor with early-stage non-small cell lung cancer.

This clonotype was detected many times. The chain recombines TRBV2 with TRBJ1-4; no clear D. The CDR3 spans 13 residues. The V and J ends lost 7 bases and 3 bases respectively, with 9 bases between them. Germline V gene lookup returns CDR1 SNHLY and CDR2 FYNNEI. The CDR3: CASTTRANEKLFF. CDR3 DNA sequence: TGTGCCAGCACGACACGGGCTAATGAAAAACTGTTTTTT.

This clonotype is medium-sized by share. The chain uses TRBV12-3 or TRBV12-4 and TRBJ2-5; a weak D match, TRBD1 (5 bases). The CDR3 sequence is 14 residues long. V shed 2 bases and J shed 1 base, with 8 bases lying between them. Here the CDR3 DNA reads TGTGCCAGCAGTTTAAGACAGATCCAAGAGACCCAGTACTTC. Its translation is CASSLRQIQETQYF.

This clonotype counts as medium-sized. The chain joins TRBV5-1 to TRBJ1-3; TRBD1 matches 9 bases. This CDR3 spans 15 amino acids. With 4 bases clipped from V and 1 base from J, the junction kept 3 bases outside the gene matches. The germline V gene encodes CDR1 SGHRS and CDR2 YFSETQ. For the CDR3, the DNA is TGCGCCAGCAGCGCACAGGGGGCTTCTGGAAACACCATATATTTT. Amino acids: CASSAQGASGNTIYF.

By share, this clonotype counts as medium-sized. The chain couples TRBV7-2 to TRBJ2-1; 10 bases map to TRBD2. The CDR3 is 15 amino acids. The V segment lost 5 bases and the J segment 7 bases; nucleotides outside the gene matches: 8. The germline V gene has CDR1 SGHTA and CDR2 FQGNSA. The CDR3 sequence: CASSPQAGGPNEQFF. In DNA, the CDR3 is TGTGCCAGCAGCCCTCAAGCGGGGGGGCCTAATGAGCAGTTCTTC.

This clonotype was observed many times. The rearrangement uses TRBV29-1 and TRBJ1-1; 9 bases align to TRBD1. V lost 7 bases and J lost 2; bases outside the gene matches: 5. CDR3 length: 13 residues. Germline loops: CDR1 SQVTM, CDR2 ANQGSEA. DNA of the CDR3: TGCAGCGCTTGGGACAGGGTCAACACTGAAGCTTTCTTT. Amino acid sequence: CSAWDRVNTEAFF.

By its share, this clonotype is medium-sized (0.01 to 0.1%). This chain joins TRBV25-1 and TRBJ2-4, with TRBD1 as a possible D gene (5 bases). Germline values: CDR1 MGHDK, CDR2 SYGVNS. The CDR3 runs 15 residues. With 2 bases removed from V and 6 bases from J, the gap between germline ends came to 14 bases. The CDR3, as DNA: TGTGCCAGCAGTGAAGGAAGTGGTCAGGGAAACATTCAGTACTTC. Protein: CASSEGSGQGNIQYF.

By share, this clonotype counts as medium-sized (0.01 to 0.1%). The chain employs TRBV7-3 and TRBJ2-2; D is perhaps TRBD2 (5 bases). V lost 5 bases, J lost 6 bases, and 16 bases lay in between. This CDR3 spans 15 amino acids. The germline V gene has CDR1 SGHTA and CDR2 FQGTGA. In DNA, the CDR3 is TGTGCCAGCAGCCTCCACTCGGGGATCCCCGGGGAGCTGTTTTTT. It is translated as CASSLHSGIPGELFF.

This clonotype is medium-sized by share. The chain has TRBV20-1 and TRBJ2-5; tentatively, D is TRBD1 (7 bases). Germline CDR1 DFQATT, CDR2 SNEGSKA (reference sequence). The CDR3 is 15 residues long. V gave up 6 bases and J gave up 2 bases, with 19 bases separating them. The CDR3 DNA reads TGCAGTGCCCAACGATCCTCAGGGGGGCAAGAGACCCAGTACTTC. It yields the protein CSAQRSSGGQETQYF.

This clonotype rates as medium-sized. The rearrangement links TRBV7-6 to TRBJ1-1; unclear D gene. CDR1 and CDR2 from the germline V gene are SGHVS and FNYEAQ. The CDR3 consists of 13 residues. V was clipped by 5 bases and J by 5 bases, with 12 bases between them. In nucleotides, the CDR3 is TGTGCCAGCAGCACAAACAGAGGAACTGAAGCTTTCTTT. Residues: CASSTNRGTEAFF.

V and J are TRBV24-1 and TRBJ2-1; 7 bases align to TRBD2. The CDR3 contains 16 residues. Looked up from germline, CDR1 is KGHDR and CDR2 is SFDVKD. The junction had 8 bases not matched to a gene; V was cut back by 6 bases and J by 1 base. CDR3 residues: CATSQAGGRSYNEQFF. The CDR3 DNA sequence: TGTGCCACCAGTCAAGCCGGGGGGAGATCCTACAATGAGCAGTTCTTC.

This clonotype was detected ten times or more. CDR3 nucleotide sequence: TGTGCCAGCAGCTCCCGCGAGGCCGGGGAGCTGTTTTTT. This translates into CASSSREAGELFF. The rearrangement links TRBV7-2 to TRBJ2-2; D is ambiguous. V was cut by 4 bases and J by 6 bases, with 9 bases left in between. The germline gives CDR1 SGHTA, CDR2 FQGNSA. The CDR3 has 13 amino acids. Filled out from reference TRBV7-2 and TRBJ2-2, the complete variable domain reads GAGVSQSPSNKVTEKGKDVELRCDPISGHTALYWYRQSLGQGLEFLIYFQGNSAPDKSGLPSDRFSAERTGGSVSTLTIQRTQQEDSAVYLCASSSREAGELFFGEGSRLTVL.

This clonotype is termed medium-sized. The rearrangement links TRBV20-1 to TRBJ2-1, with a tentative D call TRBD2 (6 bases). Germline loops: CDR1 DFQATT, CDR2 SNEGSKA (reference sequence). CDR3 size: 16 residues. V lost 7 bases, J lost 5 bases, and 24 bases lay in between. CDR3 loop: CSVKGLSSRVDNEQFF. CDR3 DNA: TGCAGTGTTAAGGGACTGTCTAGCAGGGTAGACAATGAGCAGTTCTTC.

V gene TRBV19 combines with J gene TRBJ2-4, with TRBD1 matching 7 bases. The CDR3 runs to 17 residues. The V gene end was trimmed by 4 bases and the J gene end by 4 bases; junction bases not matched to a gene: 13. The germline V gene encodes CDR1 LNHDA and CDR2 SQIVND (reference sequence). CDR3 sequence: CASSKHGTVAGKNIQYF. As DNA, the CDR3 is TGTGCCAGTAGTAAACATGGGACAGTGGCAGGGAAAAACATTCAGTACTTC.

This clonotype ranks as medium-sized. For the CDR3, the DNA is TGCGCCAGCAGCTTGATTTCTACAGGGGGGACTGAAGCTTTCTTT. Encoded protein: CASSLISTGGTEAFF. This chain uses TRBV5-1 with TRBJ1-1; 8 nucleotides match TRBD1. CDR1 is SGHRS and CDR2 is YFSETQ in the germline V gene. V lost 1 base to trimming and J lost 5 bases; unmatched junction nucleotides: 7. This CDR3 has 15 residues.

This clonotype showed up many times. The V call is TRBV29-1, the J call TRBJ1-2; TRBD1 might be the D (6 bases). Germline V gene lookup returns CDR1 SQVTM and CDR2 ANQGSEA. Trimming removed 6 bases from V and 3 bases from J, with 17 bases in between. This CDR3 is 14 amino acids long. The CDR3 spells CSVVLTGRDYGYTF. Here the CDR3 DNA reads TGCAGCGTCGTACTGACAGGTCGGGACTATGGCTACACCTTC.